This T cell receptor (beta chain) was observed in a study of radiotherapy plus CTLA-4 blockade in lung cancer. About the research overall: Objective responses occurred in approximately 18% of patients; over 30% had disease control.

The CDR3 totals 15 residues. CDR1 SGHAT and CDR2 FQNNGV come from the germline V gene. V was shortened by 5 bases and J by 5 bases, with 18 bases between the two germline ends. Whole-study results and caveats: Among blood TCR repertoires after radiotherapy plus ipilimumab, tumor-derived clones expanded. Early blood T cell clone dynamics reportedly forecast response best, with interferon-beta.

Regarding this clone: As yet, its antigen is unknown.

Chemo-refractory metastatic non-small-cell lung cancer patients underwent focal radiation alongside CTLA-4 blockade with ipilimumab. Data came from immunoSEQ multiplex PCR; TCRdb stores just in-frame clones and leaves some out. The sample holds 55,000 to 85,000 clones, around 69% seen once. This TCR derives from a human donor with non-small cell lung cancer whose response to radiotherapy plus ipilimumab could not be evaluated. Some clones in this sample may be carry-over from other donors' samples. Source: peripheral blood, taken from a patient treated with radiotherapy plus ipilimumab. This sequence joins TRBV11-2 and TRBJ2-5, with D maybe TRBD1 (7 bases). The CDR3 reads CASSRAGQPRETQYF. CDR3 DNA sequence: TGTGCCAGCAGCCGTGCGGGACAGCCTCGGGAGACCCAGTACTTC.